The entry that follows covers one T cell receptor (beta chain) sequence. Antigen: not known. The same CDR3 can be traced to other DNA sequences in this sample. The length of the CDR3 is 16 residues. Germline V gene data show CDR1 as SGHVS and CDR2 as FQNEAQ. Trimming cost V 8 bases and J 4 bases, with 23 bases left between them. This record belongs to a study of Tregs in tolerant kidney transplant recipients. Findings of the study overall: Findings come from small patient numbers and require larger validation.

Sequencing used immunoSEQ multiplex PCR; TCRdb keeps in-frame clones, though not all of them. This table holds more than 60,000 clones, over 75% found once. The material was Tregs from blood, obtained before the transplant. The chain recombines TRBV7-8 with TRBJ1-1; D is perhaps TRBD1 (5 bases). The receptor was derived from a human donor who received a combined kidney and bone marrow transplant. The DNA for the CDR3 is TGTGCCAGCGGACTTTTGACAGATTATTCGAGCACTGAAGCTTTCTTT. The encoded protein is CASGLLTDYSSTEAFF.